This T cell receptor beta chain stems from a study of T cell responses to AZD1222 COVID-19 vaccine. Here immunoSEQ multiplex PCR was the method, and the copy in TCRdb shows in-frame clones only, minus some. The table records more than 60,000 clones, around 90% of them present only once. This CDR3 region has 13 residues. The ends were cut back, 4 bases at V and 3 bases at J, with 13 bases in the middle. The V gene's germline CDR1 is SQVTM and CDR2 ANQGSEA. This clone is a singleton in its sample. The input for sequencing was peripheral blood, taken on day 0 of AZD1222 vaccination. The source is an adult in good health. The chain has TRBV29-1 and TRBJ2-7; D gene uncertain. The CDR3 protein is CSVGGETLYEQYF. The CDR3, as DNA: TGCAGCGTTGGAGGAGAGACTCTCTACGAGCAGTACTTC.